These 10 T cell receptor beta chains were sequenced from one sample in a study of beta chain features in type 1 diabetes. Isolated RNA was reverse transcribed in full, so expressed TCRB transcripts were sequenced. Generated by immunoSEQ multiplex PCR, the TCRdb table keeps only in-frame clones and is missing some. The sample contains about 620,000 clones, 15% to 19% of which appear only once. Specimen: naive CD4+ T cells from blood. The receptors derive from a man younger than 35 in good health.

This clone was seen only a few times. This chain connects TRBV28 to TRBJ1-5, with 9 nucleotides matching TRBD1. Germline CDR1 is MDHEN and CDR2 is SYDVKM. Germline trimming cut 3 bases from V and 8 bases from J; bases unmatched to any gene: 8. The CDR3 spans 15 residues. The CDR3 protein is CASSFPGQGFEPQHF. The CDR3 DNA is TGTGCCAGCAGTTTCCCGGGACAGGGTTTTGAGCCCCAGCATTTT.

This clone has only a few counts. This sequence joins TRBV19 and TRBJ2-1; D remains ambiguous. The CDR3 covers 14 residues. Germline CDR1 is LNHDA and CDR2 is SQIVND (reference sequence). The V end lost 9 bases, the J end lost 4 bases, and 16 bases lay between the germline ends. DNA of the CDR3: TGTGCCAGCCGCCTAGGGCTAGAGTACAATGAGCAGTTCTTC. Its protein is CASRLGLEYNEQFF.

The chain carries TRBV5-1 and TRBJ2-7; maybe TRBD1 (5 bases). Germline CDR1 SGHRS, CDR2 YFSETQ. V lost 5 bases to trimming and J lost 6 bases, with 9 bases between them. The length of the CDR3 is 11 residues. CDR3 coding DNA: TGCGCCAGCAGTTCAGGGCCCGAGCAGTACTTC. Protein product: CASSSGPEQYF.

This rearrangement joins TRBV28 to TRBJ1-6; no firm D call. The CDR3 loop spans 13 amino acids. Trimming stripped 6 bases from V and 9 bases from J, with 12 bases between. The V gene's germline CDR1 is MDHEN and CDR2 SYDVKM. The CDR3 DNA sequence: TGTGCCAGCAGGGCCCTATTGGGTTCACCCCTCCACTTT. Translated, it gives CASRALLGSPLHF.

This clone was seen a handful of times. The chain has TRBV9 and TRBJ2-7; possibly TRBD1 or TRBD2 for D (6 bases each). The CDR3 runs 15 residues. Trimming left V 4 bases short and J 0 bases short, with 14 bases between. Germline CDR1 and CDR2: SGDLS and YYNGEE. Here the CDR3 reads CASSPRGLLSYEQYF. The DNA of the CDR3 is TGTGCCAGCAGCCCCAGGGGACTGCTCTCCTACGAGCAGTACTTC.

CDR3 nucleotides: TGTGCCAGCAGGGCCCCGACAGGGCTGGGGAAAAACATTCAGTACTTC. Translated: CASRAPTGLGKNIQYF. The chain is built from TRBV28 and TRBJ2-4; 7 bases map to TRBD1. This CDR3 is 16 amino acids long. Trimming took 6 bases from V and 4 from J; bases not matched to a gene: 12. The germline gives CDR1 MDHEN, CDR2 SYDVKM. Full variable domain (rest looked up from reference TRBV28 and TRBJ2-4): DVKVTQSSRYLVKRTGEKVFLECVQDMDHENMFWYRQDPGLGLRLIYFSYDVKMKEKGDIPEGYSVSREKKERFSLILESASTNQTSMYLCASRAPTGLGKNIQYFGAGTRLSVL.

This clone has just a few counts. The CDR3 here is CASSLEGRGETQYF. The CDR3 nucleotides are TGCGCCAGCAGCTTGGAGGGAAGAGGAGAGACCCAGTACTTC. The chain uses TRBV5-1 and TRBJ2-5; D remains unclear. The germline V gene encodes CDR1 SGHRS and CDR2 YFSETQ. The CDR3 sequence is 14 residues long. The V gene lost 0 bases and the J gene lost 4 bases, with 10 bases spanning the gap. The complete variable domain, with remaining parts taken from reference TRBV5-1 and TRBJ2-5, reads KAGVTQTPRYLIKTRGQQVTLSCSPISGHRSVSWYQQTPGQGLQFLFEYFSETQRNKGNFPGRFSGRQFSNSRSEMNVSTLELGDSALYLCASSLEGRGETQYFGPGTRLLVL.

The rearrangement links TRBV5-4 to TRBJ1-2; 8 nucleotides line up with TRBD1. V shed 0 bases, J shed 6 bases, and the junction held 4 bases outside the gene matches. The germline V gene has CDR1 SGHNT and CDR2 YYREEE (reference sequence). The CDR3 totals 14 residues. Here the CDR3 DNA reads TGTGCCAGCAGCTTGGAGACAGGGGAGAATGGCTACACCTTC. It yields the protein CASSLETGENGYTF.

This clone has more than one count but fewer than ten. This chain connects TRBV2 to TRBJ1-5, with D unclear. The CDR3 covers 14 residues. Germline-derived CDR1 and CDR2 are SNHLY and FYNNEI. V lost 3 bases, J lost 7 bases, and 13 bases lay in between. The CDR3 spells CASSDFGVGQPQHF. In nucleotides, the CDR3 is TGTGCCAGCAGTGATTTTGGGGTGGGACAGCCCCAGCATTTT.

The chain links TRBV29-1 to TRBJ1-1; perhaps TRBD1 as D (6 bases). CDR1 is SQVTM and CDR2 is ANQGSEA in the germline V gene. V lost 7 bases and J 4 bases, leaving 16 bases between the germline ends. CDR3 length: 13 amino acids. CDR3 nucleotides: TGCAGCGGTTGTACAGGGACTAGCACTGAAGCTTTCTTT. The encoded protein is CSGCTGTSTEAFF.